The 21 T cell receptor beta chains reported below all come from one sample, sequenced in a study of radiation and T cells in renal cell carcinoma. Sequencing used immunoSEQ multiplex PCR; TCRdb keeps in-frame clones, though not all of them. Of 100,000 to 150,000 clones listed, approximately 82% are singletons. The time point is: baseline pretreatment blood. Stated treatment: 15 Gy SBRT to primary tumor, nephrectomy 4 weeks later. The sequencing here drew on blood, taken from a patient whose treatment included radiotherapy and nephrectomy. The receptors here all came from a woman aged 55-75 years with renal cell carcinoma.

V usage is TRBV20-1 and J usage is TRBJ2-7; the D is unclear. Per the germline V gene, CDR1 is DFQATT and CDR2 is SNEGSKA (reference sequence). The CDR3 totals 11 residues. V was clipped by 6 bases and J by 3 bases, with 9 bases between them. This CDR3 reads CSALQRYEQYF. Here the CDR3 DNA reads TGCAGTGCCCTCCAGCGCTACGAGCAGTACTTC.

A note on this clone: The same CDR3 can be traced to other DNA sequences in this sample. The chain couples TRBV11-3 to TRBJ2-2, with unresolved D. Germline-derived CDR1 and CDR2 are SGHNT and YENEEA. The CDR3 contains 13 residues. Trimming shortened V by 5 bases and J by 1 base, and 5 bases separated the two germline ends. This CDR3 is CASSPRNTGELFF. DNA of the CDR3: TGTGCCAGCAGCCCTAGGAACACCGGGGAGCTGTTTTTT.

The chain recombines TRBV4-1 with TRBJ2-5; a possible D gene is TRBD2 (6 bases). CDR1 and CDR2 (germline): MGHRA, YSYEKL. This CDR3 spans 17 amino acids. V lost 0 bases, J lost 4 bases, and 18 bases lay in between. The CDR3 spells CASSQDGGEGAPETQYF. The CDR3 nucleotides read TGCGCCAGCAGCCAAGATGGAGGGGAAGGGGCCCCAGAGACCCAGTACTTC.

The V call is TRBV5-4, the J call TRBJ1-6, with a possible D match to TRBD1 (5 bases). The CDR3 has 16 amino acids. The germline V gene has CDR1 SGHNT and CDR2 YYREEE (reference sequence). V was shortened by 3 bases and J by 9 bases, with 19 bases between the two germline ends. The CDR3 is CASSYLGDSRSSPLHF. CDR3 bases: TGTGCCAGCAGCTACCTAGGAGACAGCCGTTCTTCACCCCTCCACTTT.

V and J are TRBV11-2 and TRBJ1-4; D may be TRBD1 (6 bases). With 8 bases removed from V and 3 bases from J, the gap between germline ends came to 16 bases. CDR1 SGHAT and CDR2 FQNNGV come from the germline V gene. The CDR3 spans 15 residues. The CDR3 sequence is CASHSPGGPNEKLFF. CDR3 bases: TGTGCCAGCCACTCCCCCGGGGGCCCTAATGAAAAACTGTTTTTT.

The chain recombines TRBV5-6 with TRBJ1-3, with a weak D call TRBD1 (6 bases). CDR3 length: 17 residues. The V end lost 3 bases, the J end lost 1 base, and 17 bases lay between the germline ends. Germline V gene lookup returns CDR1 SGHDT and CDR2 YYEEEE. CDR3 protein: CASSWGPGRQSGNTIYF. CDR3 sequence (DNA): TGTGCCAGCAGCTGGGGGCCGGGACGACAATCTGGAAACACCATATATTTT.

This clone was seen a few times. This chain links TRBV29-1 with TRBJ1-2; TRBD1 matches 8 bases. The V segment lost 6 bases and the J segment 1 base; nucleotides outside the gene matches: 7. Germline CDR1 is SQVTM and CDR2 is ANQGSEA. This CDR3 comprises 14 residues. The CDR3 protein is CSVWEQGVNYGYTF. The CDR3 DNA follows: TGCAGCGTATGGGAACAGGGGGTTAACTATGGCTACACCTTC.

The rearrangement links TRBV19 to TRBJ2-1; D might be TRBD2 (6 bases). The CDR3 totals 15 residues. CDR1 and CDR2 from the germline V gene are LNHDA and SQIVND (reference sequence). V lost 6 bases to trimming and J lost 7 bases, with 19 bases between them. This CDR3 reads CASSPSPGVRNEQFF. For the CDR3, the DNA is TGTGCCAGTAGCCCGTCGCCGGGGGTTCGGAATGAGCAGTTCTTC.

A few counts support this clone. J is TRBJ1-1 and V is TRBV5-1, with TRBD1 matching over 7 bases. The trim removed 2 bases at V and 3 bases at J, leaving 1 base unmatched. This CDR3 comprises 13 residues. From germline, CDR1 is SGHRS and CDR2 YFSETQ. In nucleotides, the CDR3 is TGCGCCAGCAGCTTTGACAGGGACACTGAAGCTTTCTTT. As protein: CASSFDRDTEAFF.

The chain has TRBV5-4 and TRBJ2-5; TRBD2 agrees at 8 bases. After removal of 4 bases from V and 5 bases from J, the junction contained 4 bases not matched to a gene. Germline V CDR1 and CDR2: SGHNT, YYREEE (reference sequence). This CDR3 is built from 13 residues. CDR3 sequence: CASSTSGRETQYF. As DNA, the CDR3 is TGTGCCAGCAGCACTAGCGGTCGGGAGACCCAGTACTTC.

The gene calls are TRBV7-3 and TRBJ2-1; no clear D. The germline V and J ends were trimmed by 2 bases and 7 bases, with 9 bases remaining between them. The CDR3 is made up of 13 amino acids. The V gene's germline CDR1 is SGHTA and CDR2 FQGTGA. CDR3 loop: CASSLYRGNEQFF. In nucleotides, the CDR3 is TGTGCCAGCAGCTTATATCGTGGGAATGAGCAGTTCTTC.

This rearrangement joins TRBV29-1 to TRBJ1-3; maybe TRBD1 (5 bases). With 7 bases removed from V and 5 bases from J, the gap between germline ends came to 15 bases. This CDR3 has 13 amino acids. Germline CDR1 SQVTM, CDR2 ANQGSEA. The CDR3 nucleotides read TGCAGCGCCCGTGAGGGGCTGAGAAACACCATATATTTT. Residues: CSAREGLRNTIYF.

The rearrangement joins TRBV5-4 to TRBJ2-7; D is possibly TRBD1 (5 bases). From germline, CDR1 is SGHNT and CDR2 YYREEE (reference sequence). The CDR3 covers 15 residues. The ends were cut back, 4 bases at V and 2 bases at J, with 16 bases in the middle. The CDR3 nucleotides are TGTGCCAGCAGCGGGGCGGCCCCCAACCCCTACGAGCAGTACTTC. Translation: CASSGAAPNPYEQYF.

This clone was observed a single time. This chain uses TRBV29-1 with TRBJ1-2, with 9 positions matching TRBD1. J was trimmed by 6 bases and V by 6 bases; bases with no gene match: 2. The CDR3 extends over 11 amino acids. CDR1 is SQVTM and CDR2 is ANQGSEA in the germline V gene. CDR3 DNA sequence: TGCAGCGTGGGACAGGGTAATGGCTACACCTTC. Residues: CSVGQGNGYTF.

The chain has TRBV7-3 and TRBJ2-3; 12 bases agree with TRBD2. The CDR3 runs to 16 residues. J lost 2 bases, V lost 5 bases, and 5 bases had no gene match. Looked up from germline, CDR1 is SGHTA and CDR2 is FQGTGA. DNA of the CDR3: TGTGCCAGCAGCACGGGACTAGCGGGTCCCACAGATACGCAGTATTTT. This codes for CASSTGLAGPTDTQYF.

This clone was recorded once. Other DNA variants within this sample encode the same CDR3. The gene calls are TRBV10-3 and TRBJ1-5; D remains ambiguous. Germline values: CDR1 ENHRY, CDR2 SYGVKD. V lost 5 bases and J lost 4, with 12 bases in between. CDR3 length equals 14 residues. This CDR3 is CAISLDGSNQPQHF. The CDR3 region has the DNA TGTGCCATCAGTTTAGACGGGAGTAATCAGCCCCAGCATTTT.

V is TRBV5-1 and J is TRBJ1-2, with unresolved D. Between the trimmed V and J ends, which lost 1 base and 6 bases, there was a span of 7 bases. The CDR3 has 12 amino acids. From germline, CDR1 is SGHRS and CDR2 YFSETQ. The CDR3 region has the DNA TGCGCCAGCAGCTTGAATATGGATGGCTACACCTTC. It is translated as CASSLNMDGYTF.

This clone showed up just once. V usage is TRBV5-1 and J usage is TRBJ2-7; D tentatively reads TRBD1 or TRBD2 (5 bases each). CDR1 and CDR2 from the germline V gene are SGHRS and YFSETQ. V dropped 0 bases and J dropped 9 bases, with 19 bases sitting between them. The CDR3 is 15 amino acids. The DNA of the CDR3 is TGCGCCAGCAGCTTGGTGGGACCCCTAGAAAGGGGGCAGTACTTC. Amino acids: CASSLVGPLERGQYF.

CDR3 nucleotide sequence: TGTGCCAGCAGCCCCTCGCCCGGGGGCAATGAGCAGTTCTTC. Its protein product is CASSPSPGGNEQFF. The chain combines TRBV7-9 with TRBJ2-1; D might be TRBD2 (6 bases). Trimming took 5 bases from V and 6 from J, leaving 14 bases between them. The CDR3 is 14 amino acids. Germline values: CDR1 SEHNR, CDR2 FQNEAQ (reference sequence). Drawing the rest from reference TRBV7-9 and TRBJ2-1, the complete variable domain is DTGVSQNPRHKITKRGQNVTFRCDPISEHNRLYWYRQTLGQGPEFLTYFQNEAQLEKSRLLSDRFSAERPKGSFSTLEIQRTEQGDSAMYLCASSPSPGGNEQFFGPGTRLTVL.

The chain joins TRBV6-1 to TRBJ1-2; D is unclear. Trimming removed 3 bases from V and 1 base from J, with 6 bases in between. The CDR3 is 13 residues long. Germline loops: CDR1 MNHNS, CDR2 SASEGT. This CDR3 reads CASSDSDNYGYTF. As DNA, the CDR3 is TGTGCCAGCAGTGACTCAGATAACTATGGCTACACCTTC.

CDR3 nucleotide sequence: TGTGCCAGCAGGAAAGGACAGGGAGCTAACTATGGCTACACCTTC. Translation: CASRKGQGANYGYTF. The J gene is TRBJ1-2, the V gene TRBV2; TRBD1 matches 8 bases. Per the germline V gene, CDR1 is SNHLY and CDR2 is FYNNEI. The CDR3 consists of 15 residues. J was trimmed by 0 bases and V by 6 bases; bases with no gene match: 6. The full variable domain, in which reference TRBV2 and TRBJ1-2 provide the parts outside the CDR3, is EPEVTQTPSHQVTQMGQEVILRCVPISNHLYFYWYRQILGQKVEFLVSFYNNEISEKSEIFDDQFSVERPDGSNFTLKIRSTKLEDSAMYFCASRKGQGANYGYTFGSGTRLTVV.